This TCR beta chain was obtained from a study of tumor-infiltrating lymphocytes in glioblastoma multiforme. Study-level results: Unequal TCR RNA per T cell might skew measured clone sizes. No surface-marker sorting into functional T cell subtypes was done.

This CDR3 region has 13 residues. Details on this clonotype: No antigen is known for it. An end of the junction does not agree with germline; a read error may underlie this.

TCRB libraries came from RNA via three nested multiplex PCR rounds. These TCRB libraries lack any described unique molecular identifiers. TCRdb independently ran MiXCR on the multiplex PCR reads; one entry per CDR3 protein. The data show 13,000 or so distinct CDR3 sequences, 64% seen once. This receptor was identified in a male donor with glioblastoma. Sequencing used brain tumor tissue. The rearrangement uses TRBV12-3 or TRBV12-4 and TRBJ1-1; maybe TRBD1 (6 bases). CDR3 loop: CASNLSRGTEAFF. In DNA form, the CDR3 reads TGTGCAAGCAATTTGAGCAGGGGAACTGAAGCTTTCTTT.